The 24 T cell receptor beta chains in this list originate from one sample, sequenced in a study of prognosis after radiotherapy for stage I lung cancer. By two-round multiplex PCR, the TCR beta CDR3 was amplified from genomic DNA. Each TRBV and TRBJ gene had its own primer in the first PCR round. MiXCR was run by TCRdb on the multiplex PCR reads, yielding one entry per CDR3 protein. This table has about 35,000 distinct CDR3 sequences, 25% to 40% appearing once. This specimen was PBMCs, taken before or after stereotactic body radiation therapy (not recorded which). The receptors here all came from a donor aged 50 or older with non-small cell lung cancer.

This clonotype occurred many times. V gene TRBV6-1 combines with J gene TRBJ1-3; tentative D call: TRBD1 (6 bases). The V gene lost 3 bases and the J gene lost 0 bases, with 21 bases spanning the gap. Germline loops: CDR1 MNHNS, CDR2 SASEGT. The CDR3 loop spans 19 amino acids. The CDR3 reads CASSDHSLQGALSGNTIYF. In DNA form, the CDR3 reads TGTGCCAGCAGTGACCACTCCCTACAGGGCGCTCTCTCTGGAAACACCATATATTTT.

With regard to this clonotype: This CDR3 is missing its conserved last phenylalanine or tryptophan, likely due to a read error. The chain joins TRBV12-3 or TRBV12-4 to TRBJ2-3; 8 bases are shared with TRBD2. CDR3 size: 14 residues. CDR3 bases: TGTGCCAGCACCCACAGCGGGAGCACAGGTACGCAGTATCTT. Amino acid sequence: CASTHSGSTGTQYL.

This clonotype was seen a few times. V usage is TRBV5-8 and J usage is TRBJ1-2; no definite D call. Germline CDR1 reads SGHTS; CDR2 reads YDEGEE. The CDR3 is made up of 14 amino acids. With 5 bases removed from V and 7 bases from J, the gap between germline ends came to 18 bases. The CDR3 spells CASRIPGSTGGYTF. The CDR3 coding sequence is TGTGCCAGCAGGATACCGGGGAGCACGGGTGGCTACACCTTC.

At least ten counts were recorded for this clonotype. The chain links TRBV28 to TRBJ1-2; unclear D gene. Germline V gives CDR1 MDHEN, CDR2 SYDVKM. V lost 1 base to trimming and J lost 0 bases, with 9 bases between them. The CDR3 has 15 residues. CDR3: CASSLYGGPNYGYTF. The CDR3 coding sequence is TGTGCCAGCAGTTTATACGGCGGACCTAACTATGGCTACACCTTC.

This clonotype appeared a few times. This rearrangement joins TRBV18 to TRBJ2-5; possibly TRBD1 or TRBD2 for D (5 bases each). Germline CDR1 KGHSH, CDR2 LQKENI. CDR3 length equals 17 residues. V was shortened by 3 bases and J by 5 bases, with 22 bases between the two germline ends. CDR3 sequence reads: CASSPTLGAQTRETQYF. The CDR3 region has the DNA TGTGCCAGCTCACCCACCCTCGGGGCCCAAACCCGTGAGACCCAGTACTTC.

This clonotype showed up many times. The genes are TRBV11-2 and TRBJ2-1, with 7 nucleotides matching TRBD2. The trim removed 5 bases at V and 5 bases at J, leaving 6 bases unmatched. Germline V gene data show CDR1 as SGHAT and CDR2 as FQNNGV. The CDR3 consists of 14 residues. The CDR3 protein is CASSGEGFHNEQFF. The CDR3 DNA follows: TGTGCCAGCAGCGGGGAGGGGTTTCACAATGAGCAGTTCTTC.

This chain uses TRBV6-2 or TRBV6-3 with TRBJ1-1; D possibly corresponds to TRBD1 (6 bases). V gave up 8 bases and J gave up 1 base, with 17 bases separating them. The CDR3 covers 15 residues. Germline-derived CDR1 and CDR2 are MNHEY and SVGEGT. DNA for the CDR3: TGTGCCAGCGAAAGGACAGCCTCAAGGAACACTGAAGCTTTCTTT. It yields the protein CASERTASRNTEAFF.

Worth noting for this clonotype: A read error may be the cause here, since a much bigger clone is one base away. The chain is built from TRBV20-1 and TRBJ2-5; 9 nucleotides match TRBD1. This CDR3 contains 14 residues. The V segment lost 6 bases and the J segment 5 bases; nucleotides outside the gene matches: 10. Germline loops: CDR1 DFQATT, CDR2 SNEGSKA (reference sequence). The CDR3 DNA reads as TGCAGTGCAGGGACAGGGATGGGATGGGAGACCCAGTACTTC. Translated, it gives CSAGTGMGWETQYF.

This clonotype has ten or more counts. The J gene is TRBJ2-5, the V gene TRBV28; 10 nucleotides agree with TRBD1. Germline CDR1 is MDHEN and CDR2 is SYDVKM. V lost 6 bases, J lost 0 bases, and 4 bases stayed unmatched. This CDR3 spans 15 amino acids. The CDR3 reads CASRGDRGYQETQYF. The DNA of the CDR3 is TGTGCCAGCAGGGGGGACAGGGGTTACCAAGAGACCCAGTACTTC.

The chain has TRBV4-1 and TRBJ1-4; the D is unclear. Germline CDR1 and CDR2: MGHRA and YSYEKL. The V gene lost 6 bases and the J gene lost 0 bases, with 8 bases spanning the gap. The CDR3 covers 14 residues. The CDR3 loop is CASRGKSTNEKLFF. The CDR3 DNA sequence: TGCGCCAGCAGGGGCAAGTCAACTAATGAAAAACTGTTTTTT.

At least ten counts were recorded for this clonotype. V gene TRBV19 combines with J gene TRBJ2-2; TRBD1 matches 7 bases. The ends lost 4 bases at V and 5 bases at J; junction bases unmatched: 7. CDR3 size: 15 residues. CDR1 LNHDA and CDR2 SQIVND come from the germline V gene (reference sequence). The CDR3 reads CASSNRGGLTGELFF. The CDR3 nucleotides read TGTGCCAGTAGTAACAGGGGTGGGTTGACCGGGGAGCTGTTTTTT.

A remark on this clonotype: A far larger clone lies a single base away; this is likely a read error. The CDR3 ends on some other residue instead of the conserved phenylalanine or tryptophan, so this is likely a read error. V and J are TRBV6-6 and TRBJ1-2; TRBD1 aligns across 9 bases. Unmatched junction bases numbered 6, after V lost 0 bases and J lost 7 bases. CDR1 and CDR2 (germline): MNHNY, SVGAGI (reference sequence). The CDR3 totals 15 residues. The CDR3 here is CASSYSQTGGAGYTL. The CDR3 coding sequence is TGTGCCAGCAGTTACTCGCAGACAGGGGGTGCTGGCTACACCTTA.

As regards this clonotype: A far larger clone is off by one base, so a read error is likely. The chain has TRBV7-9 and TRBJ1-3; 8 positions agree with TRBD1. CDR3 length: 16 residues. The V gene end was trimmed by 5 bases and the J gene end by 2 bases; junction bases not matched to a gene: 8. Germline V gene lookup returns CDR1 SEHNR and CDR2 FQNEAQ (reference sequence). CDR3 in DNA: TGTGCCAGCAGCGAATCCGAGACAGGGGCTGGAAACACCATATATTTT. Its protein is CASSESETGAGNTIYF.

This clonotype has just one count. The chain recombines TRBV6-2 or TRBV6-3 with TRBJ2-1; 16 bases are a match to TRBD2. This CDR3 contains 20 residues. V shed 0 bases and J 3 bases; nucleotides not matched to a gene: 8. The germline V gene encodes CDR1 MNHEY and CDR2 SVGEGT. This CDR3 reads CASSYSSGTSGRGSYNEQFF. CDR3 DNA sequence: TGTGCCAGCAGTTACTCCTCCGGGACTAGCGGGAGGGGTAGCTACAATGAGCAGTTCTTC.

In this sample, this clonotype turned up many times. This chain links TRBV12-3 or TRBV12-4 with TRBJ2-7; TRBD1 agrees at 7 bases. The CDR3 runs to 15 residues. Germline trimming cut 5 bases from V and 2 bases from J; bases unmatched to any gene: 9. The CDR3 bases are TGTGCCAGCAGTACGACCCACAGGGGAACCTACGAGCAGTACTTC. This encodes CASSTTHRGTYEQYF.

There are many counts of this clonotype. The chain uses TRBV5-1 and TRBJ2-1; possibly TRBD1 or TRBD2 for D (5 bases each). V shed 4 bases and J shed 4 bases, with 15 bases lying between them. CDR1 SGHRS and CDR2 YFSETQ come from the germline V gene. The CDR3 has 15 residues. CDR3: CASSTPGTAYNEQFF. The CDR3 region has the DNA TGCGCCAGCAGCACACCCGGGACGGCGTACAATGAGCAGTTCTTC.

This clonotype was found many times. V and J are TRBV29-1 and TRBJ1-3; possibly TRBD1 for D (5 bases). Germline V gene data show CDR1 as SQVTM and CDR2 as ANQGSEA. CDR3 length: 14 residues. Trimming pared 4 bases from V and 0 bases from J, leaving 10 bases between. The DNA for the CDR3 is TGCAGCGTTGGGCGACAGTCCTCTGGAAACACCATATATTTT. It codes for CSVGRQSSGNTIYF.

This chain links TRBV5-4 with TRBJ2-1; 9 nucleotides agree with TRBD1. CDR3 size: 16 residues. Per germline, CDR1 SGHNT and CDR2 YYREEE (reference sequence). The J segment lost 4 bases and the V segment lost 4 bases, leaving 9 bases of the junction unmatched. Here the CDR3 DNA reads TGTGCCAGCAGCCCATCCAACAGGGGGCTTTACAATGAGCAGTTCTTC. Translated, it gives CASSPSNRGLYNEQFF.

This clonotype appeared many times. The gene calls are TRBV28 and TRBJ2-7; perhaps TRBD1 as D (6 bases). This CDR3 is built from 11 residues. Trimming pared 7 bases from V and 3 bases from J, leaving 7 bases between. Germline V gene data show CDR1 as MDHEN and CDR2 as SYDVKM. CDR3 DNA: TGTGCCAGCATGGACAGCTACGAGCAGTACTTC. Translating it yields CASMDSYEQYF.

This clonotype was detected ten times or more. The chain recombines TRBV6-2 or TRBV6-3 with TRBJ1-1; 11 nucleotides align to TRBD1. CDR3 size: 16 residues. Germline assignment: CDR1 MNHEY and CDR2 SVGEGT. V dropped 5 bases and J dropped 0; count of bases not matched to a gene: 5. The CDR3 loop reads CASSGQGAAMNTEAFF. The CDR3 DNA reads as TGTGCCAGCAGTGGACAGGGGGCCGCAATGAACACTGAAGCTTTCTTT.

This clonotype was counted ten times or more. The chain combines TRBV24-1 with TRBJ2-6; a possible D gene is TRBD1 (5 bases). The germline V gene encodes CDR1 KGHDR and CDR2 SFDVKD. Trimming removed 2 bases from V and 0 bases from J, with 10 bases in between. The CDR3 loop spans 17 amino acids. CDR3 region: CATSDSTAHSGANVLTF. CDR3 nucleotide sequence: TGTGCCACCAGTGATTCGACAGCACACTCTGGGGCCAACGTCCTGACTTTC.

This clonotype was found many times. J is TRBJ2-2 and V is TRBV19; D might be TRBD1 (6 bases). Germline V CDR1 and CDR2: LNHDA, SQIVND (reference sequence). The V end lost 6 bases, the J end lost 2 bases, and 10 bases lay between the germline ends. The length of the CDR3 is 14 residues. DNA for the CDR3: TGTGCCAGTAGCCAGGGGCGAAACACCGGGGAGCTGTTTTTT. Translating gives CASSQGRNTGELFF. Using reference TRBV19 and TRBJ2-2 for the parts outside the CDR3, the full variable domain is DGGITQSPKYLFRKEGQNVTLSCEQNLNHDAMYWYRQDPGQGLRLIYYSQIVNDFQKGDIAEGYSVSREKKESFPLTVTSAQKNPTAFYLCASSQGRNTGELFFGEGSRLTVL.

This sequence joins TRBV6-1 and TRBJ2-7, with D possibly being TRBD2 (7 bases). CDR3 size: 17 residues. V was clipped by 6 bases and J by 3 bases, with 24 bases between them. Per the germline V gene, CDR1 is MNHNS and CDR2 is SASEGT. The CDR3 region has the DNA TGTGCCAGCAGACAAACCCCCGGGGGGCGGCGCGACTACGAGCAGTACTTC. As protein: CASRQTPGGRRDYEQYF.

This clonotype has at least ten counts. The chain joins TRBV7-2 to TRBJ2-1; 7 bases match TRBD2. V was pared by 5 bases and J by 5 bases, with 6 bases of the junction left unmatched. This CDR3 comprises 14 residues. The V gene's germline CDR1 is SGHTA and CDR2 FQGNSA. The CDR3 reads CASSRYTSDNEQFF. For the CDR3, the DNA is TGTGCCAGCAGCCGTTACACTAGCGACAATGAGCAGTTCTTC.